The sequence of this T cell receptor beta chain was determined in a study of T cell changes during pregnancy in multiple sclerosis. Assay used: immunoSEQ multiplex PCR; TCRdb lists only in-frame clones, some missing. The table records 15,000 to 20,000 clones, 88% of them present only once. The CDR3 consists of 13 residues. Germline CDR1 reads SGHVS; CDR2 reads FNYEAQ. V lost 5 bases and J 0 bases, leaving 7 bases between the germline ends. Source: CD4+ T cells from peripheral blood mononuclear cells, taken in the first trimester of pregnancy. This TCR came from a female donor in good health, enrolled as a control in a pregnancy study. The rearrangement joins TRBV7-6 to TRBJ1-1; the D is unclear. Written as DNA, the CDR3 is TGTGCCAGCAGCGCAGACTTGAACACTGAAGCTTTCTTT. Translated: CASSADLNTEAFF.